This T cell receptor beta chain was profiled in a study of blood T cell repertoires in COVID-19. On the study more broadly: Collection of acute and convalescent COVID-19 samples took place in the United States, Italy and Spain. The cDNA or gDNA used as material had been derived from T cells, B-cell-depleted T cells, or PBMCs.

Per germline, CDR1 SGHTA and CDR2 FQGNSA. The ends lost 8 bases at V and 8 bases at J; junction bases unmatched: 5. The CDR3 length is 15 residues. Original processing notes: Scientists estimated how many nucleated cells there were by amplifying reference gene primers. Data came from immunoSEQ multiplex PCR; TCRdb stores just in-frame clones and leaves some out. V, J and clone size derive from that table, while D and trimming were established from the DNA sequence. The sample lists roughly 100,000 clones; 80% to 90% were seen once. Sequenced input: peripheral blood. The origin of this receptor is an elderly man with acute or convalescent COVID-19. V usage is TRBV7-2 and J usage is TRBJ2-2, with 16 nucleotides matching TRBD2. As DNA, the CDR3 is TGTGCCAGCGGGGGACTAGCGGGAGGGTTAGGGGAGCTGTTTTTT. Translation gives CASGGLAGGLGELFF.